One and the same sample provided the 11 T cell receptor beta chains below, sequenced in a study of shared clonotypes between healthy human individuals (dated by TCRdb to 2020 to 2022). Library preparation used the immunoSEQ multiplex PCR assay. TCRdb limited this immuneACCESS table to in-frame rearrangements with V and J called. A share of clones is missing; checked studies link under half to unresolved V genes, and the rest is unexplained. The sample data list around 1.9 million clones, and just under 95% of these were observed just once. The top ten clonotypes cover more than 1.5% of the sample. CD8 naive samples consisted of CD45RO-negative cells that were positively selected for CCR7, yielding a CD45RA+CCR7+ population without TemRA cells. The material sequenced was naive CD8+ T cells from PBMCs. Per the publication, the cell subset or site label means: CD45RA+CCR7+. All receptors derive from a man younger than 35 in good health. Some clones in this sample may be carry-over from other donors' samples.

The V gene is TRBV4-1, the J gene TRBJ1-1; the D gene is possibly TRBD1 (6 bases). Deletions cut 0 bases from V and 1 base from J, with 15 bases between. The CDR3 consists of 17 residues. Per germline, CDR1 MGHRA and CDR2 YSYEKL. The CDR3 sequence: CASSQDPGQTPNTEAFF. CDR3 nucleotide sequence: TGCGCCAGCAGCCAAGATCCCGGACAGACCCCGAACACTGAAGCTTTCTTT.

The gene calls are TRBV9 and TRBJ1-1; possible D gene TRBD1, 5 bases. The V gene lost 1 base and the J gene lost 1 base, with 20 bases spanning the gap. CDR3 length: 18 residues. The germline V gene has CDR1 SGDLS and CDR2 YYNGEE. The CDR3 sequence is CASSVILGVSGKNTEAFF. In DNA form, the CDR3 reads TGTGCCAGCAGCGTAATATTAGGGGTTTCCGGGAAGAACACTGAAGCTTTCTTT.

V and J are TRBV9 and TRBJ2-7; 11 nucleotides match TRBD1. Germline V gene sequence: CDR1 SGDLS, CDR2 YYNGEE. The CDR3 runs to 15 residues. V gave up 0 bases and J gave up 7 bases; unmatched junction bases: 6. The CDR3: CASSVGGQGAGEQYF. In nucleotides, the CDR3 is TGTGCCAGCAGCGTAGGAGGACAGGGGGCAGGAGAGCAGTACTTC.

A note on this clone: The sample carries other DNA sequences with the same CDR3. In DNA form, the CDR3 reads TGCGCCAGCAGCCAAGGACAGGGGAGCTACGAGCAGTACTTC. Encoded protein: CASSQGQGSYEQYF. J is TRBJ2-7 and V is TRBV4-1; 8 bases fit TRBD1. Trimming took 1 base from V and 3 from J; bases not matched to a gene: 2. Germline CDR1 reads MGHRA; CDR2 reads YSYEKL. This CDR3 contains 14 residues.

As concerns this clone: Other DNA sequences in the same sample also yield this CDR3. This sequence joins TRBV28 and TRBJ2-5; D is uncertain. The CDR3 loop spans 11 amino acids. Germline CDR1 MDHEN, CDR2 SYDVKM. The germline V and J ends were trimmed by 2 bases and 3 bases, with 1 base remaining between them. CDR3 in amino acids: CASSLKETQYF. CDR3 nucleotides: TGTGCCAGCAGTTTAAAAGAGACCCAGTACTTC.

V and J are TRBV27 and TRBJ2-7; 9 nucleotides line up with TRBD1. The ends lost 5 bases at V and 2 bases at J; junction bases unmatched: 10. The CDR3 covers 16 residues. Germline V gene lookup returns CDR1 MNHEY and CDR2 SMNVEV (reference sequence). DNA for the CDR3: TGTGCCAGCAGTCTACACCTACAGGGGGCGGCCTACGAGCAGTACTTC. Amino acids: CASSLHLQGAAYEQYF.

The V and J genes are TRBV19 and TRBJ2-1; D is uncertain. The CDR3 is 15 amino acids. Trimming cost V 3 bases and J 3 bases, with 12 bases left between them. Germline CDR1 reads LNHDA; CDR2 reads SQIVND (reference sequence). The CDR3 coding sequence is TGTGCCAGTAGTATCTTTAGGGCCAACTACAATGAGCAGTTCTTC. Protein: CASSIFRANYNEQFF.

The rearrangement links TRBV2 to TRBJ2-7; D is undetermined. This CDR3 comprises 13 residues. Germline assignment: CDR1 SNHLY and CDR2 FYNNEI. Trimming took 3 bases from V and 6 from J, leaving 12 bases between them. The CDR3 is CASSDSGGGEQYF. Written as DNA, the CDR3 is TGTGCCAGCAGTGACTCTGGCGGTGGCGAGCAGTACTTC.

This sequence joins TRBV2 and TRBJ2-3; 9 bases line up with TRBD2. J gave up 2 bases and V 6 bases, and 12 bases lay outside the gene matches. The CDR3 spans 17 residues. The V gene's germline CDR1 is SNHLY and CDR2 FYNNEI. The CDR3 sequence is CASRTIGLARNTDTQYF. In nucleotides, the CDR3 is TGTGCCAGCAGAACCATCGGACTAGCGCGCAACACAGATACGCAGTATTTT. The whole variable domain, filled in from reference TRBV2 and TRBJ2-3, reads EPEVTQTPSHQVTQMGQEVILRCVPISNHLYFYWYRQILGQKVEFLVSFYNNEISEKSEIFDDQFSVERPDGSNFTLKIRSTKLEDSAMYFCASRTIGLARNTDTQYFGPGTRLTVL.

This rearrangement joins TRBV5-1 to TRBJ1-2; D is perhaps TRBD1 (6 bases). The V gene lost 1 base and the J gene lost 4 bases, with 14 bases spanning the gap. CDR3 size: 15 residues. Per germline, CDR1 SGHRS and CDR2 YFSETQ. DNA of the CDR3: TGCGCCAGCAGCTTGTCTGAGGGGGAAGTCTATGGCTACACCTTC. Translated, it gives CASSLSEGEVYGYTF. The entire variable domain, with the rest obtained from reference TRBV5-1 and TRBJ1-2, is as follows: KAGVTQTPRYLIKTRGQQVTLSCSPISGHRSVSWYQQTPGQGLQFLFEYFSETQRNKGNFPGRFSGRQFSNSRSEMNVSTLELGDSALYLCASSLSEGEVYGYTFGSGTRLTVV.

The V gene is TRBV9, the J gene TRBJ1-2; D perhaps matches TRBD1 (5 bases). CDR3 length: 15 amino acids. V was clipped by 4 bases and J by 4 bases, with 17 bases between them. Germline V gene sequence: CDR1 SGDLS, CDR2 YYNGEE. The CDR3 sequence: CASSHSGEGSYGYTF. The CDR3 coding sequence is TGTGCCAGCAGCCACAGCGGGGAGGGGTCCTATGGCTACACCTTC. The full variable domain, its missing parts supplied by reference TRBV9 and TRBJ1-2, is DSGVTQTPKHLITATGQRVTLRCSPRSGDLSVYWYQQSLDQGLQFLIQYYNGEERAKGNILERFSAQQFPDLHSELNLSSLELGDSALYFCASSHSGEGSYGYTFGSGTRLTVV.